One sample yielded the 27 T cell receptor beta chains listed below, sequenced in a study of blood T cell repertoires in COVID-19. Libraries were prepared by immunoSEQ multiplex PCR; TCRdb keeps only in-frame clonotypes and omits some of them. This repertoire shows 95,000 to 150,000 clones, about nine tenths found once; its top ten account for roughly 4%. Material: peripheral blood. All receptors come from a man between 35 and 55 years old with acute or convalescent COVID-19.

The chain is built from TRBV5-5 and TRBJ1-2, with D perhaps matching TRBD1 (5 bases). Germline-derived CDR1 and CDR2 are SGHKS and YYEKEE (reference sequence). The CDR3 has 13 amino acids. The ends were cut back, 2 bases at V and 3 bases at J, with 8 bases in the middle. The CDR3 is CASSFPGDYGYTF. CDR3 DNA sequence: TGTGCCAGCAGCTTCCCGGGGGACTATGGCTACACCTTC.

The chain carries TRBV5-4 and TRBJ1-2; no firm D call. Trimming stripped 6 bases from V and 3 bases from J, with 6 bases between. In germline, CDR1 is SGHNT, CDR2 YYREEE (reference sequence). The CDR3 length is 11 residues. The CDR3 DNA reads TGTGCCAGCAACTCGGACTATGGCTACACCTTC. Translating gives CASNSDYGYTF.

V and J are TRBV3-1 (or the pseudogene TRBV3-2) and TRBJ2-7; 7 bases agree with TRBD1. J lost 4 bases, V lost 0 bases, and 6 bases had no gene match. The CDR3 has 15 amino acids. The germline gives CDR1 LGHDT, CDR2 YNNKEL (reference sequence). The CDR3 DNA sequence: TGTGCCAGCAGCCAAGATGTAACAGGGGCGTACGAGCAGTACTTC. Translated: CASSQDVTGAYEQYF.

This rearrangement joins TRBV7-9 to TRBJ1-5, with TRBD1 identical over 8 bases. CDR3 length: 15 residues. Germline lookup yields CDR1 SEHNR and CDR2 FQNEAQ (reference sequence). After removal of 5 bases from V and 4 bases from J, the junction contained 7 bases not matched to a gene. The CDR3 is CASSNGQGANQPQHF. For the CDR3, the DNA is TGTGCCAGCAGCAATGGACAGGGCGCAAATCAGCCCCAGCATTTT.

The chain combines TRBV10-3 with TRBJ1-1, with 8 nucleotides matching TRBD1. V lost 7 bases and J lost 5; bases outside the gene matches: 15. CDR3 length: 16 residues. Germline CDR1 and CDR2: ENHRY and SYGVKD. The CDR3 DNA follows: TGTGCCATCATGGCCTCAGGGGGCGCCGGGGGAACTGAAGCTTTCTTT. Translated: CAIMASGGAGGTEAFF.

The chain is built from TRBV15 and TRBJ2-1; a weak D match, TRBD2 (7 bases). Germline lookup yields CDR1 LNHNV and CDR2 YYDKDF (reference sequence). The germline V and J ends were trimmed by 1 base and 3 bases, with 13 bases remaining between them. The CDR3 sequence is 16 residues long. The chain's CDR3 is CATSRAGASGYNEQFF. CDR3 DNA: TGTGCCACCAGCAGAGCGGGGGCTAGCGGCTACAATGAGCAGTTCTTC.

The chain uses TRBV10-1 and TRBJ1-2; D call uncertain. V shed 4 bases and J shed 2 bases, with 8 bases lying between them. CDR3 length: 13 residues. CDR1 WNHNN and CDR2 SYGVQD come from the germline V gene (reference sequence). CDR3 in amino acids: CASSGDTNYGYTF. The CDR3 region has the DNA TGCGCCAGCAGTGGAGACACCAACTATGGCTACACCTTC.

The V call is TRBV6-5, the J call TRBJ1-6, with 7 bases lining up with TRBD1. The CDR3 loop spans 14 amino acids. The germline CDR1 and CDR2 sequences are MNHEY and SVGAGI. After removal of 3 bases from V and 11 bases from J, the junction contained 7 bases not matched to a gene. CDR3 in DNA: TGTGCCAGCAGTTATCAGGGGGACGTGACACCCCTCCACTTT. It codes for CASSYQGDVTPLHF.

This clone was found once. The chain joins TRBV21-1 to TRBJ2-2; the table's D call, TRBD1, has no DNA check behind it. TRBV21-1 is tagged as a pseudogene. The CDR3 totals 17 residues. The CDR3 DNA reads TGTGCCAGCAGCAAACCGGGCGGACAATCGAACACCGGGGAGCTGTTTTTT. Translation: CASSKPGGQSNTGELFF.

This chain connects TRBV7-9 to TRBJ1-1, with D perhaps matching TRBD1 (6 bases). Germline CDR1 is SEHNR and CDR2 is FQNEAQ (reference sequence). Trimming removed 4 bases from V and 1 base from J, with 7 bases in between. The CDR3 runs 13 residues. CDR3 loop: CASSSDRNTEAFF. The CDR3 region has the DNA TGTGCCAGCAGCTCGGACAGGAACACTGAAGCTTTCTTT. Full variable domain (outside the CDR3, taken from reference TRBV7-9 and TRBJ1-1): DTGVSQNPRHKITKRGQNVTFRCDPISEHNRLYWYRQTLGQGPEFLTYFQNEAQLEKSRLLSDRFSAERPKGSFSTLEIQRTEQGDSAMYLCASSSDRNTEAFFGQGTRLTVV.

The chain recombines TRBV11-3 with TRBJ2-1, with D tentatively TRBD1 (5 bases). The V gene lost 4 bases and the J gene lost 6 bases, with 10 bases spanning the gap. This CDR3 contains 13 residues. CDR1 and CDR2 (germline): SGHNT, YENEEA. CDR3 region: CASSSSRANEQFF. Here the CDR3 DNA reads TGTGCCAGCAGCTCCTCCAGGGCCAATGAGCAGTTCTTC.

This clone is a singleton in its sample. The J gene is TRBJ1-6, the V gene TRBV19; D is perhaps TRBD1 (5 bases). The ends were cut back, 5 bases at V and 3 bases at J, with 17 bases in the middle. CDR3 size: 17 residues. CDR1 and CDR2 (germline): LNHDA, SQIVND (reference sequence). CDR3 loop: CASSAAPLGGYNSPLHF. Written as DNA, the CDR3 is TGTGCCAGTAGTGCAGCACCCCTCGGGGGCTATAATTCACCCCTCCACTTT.

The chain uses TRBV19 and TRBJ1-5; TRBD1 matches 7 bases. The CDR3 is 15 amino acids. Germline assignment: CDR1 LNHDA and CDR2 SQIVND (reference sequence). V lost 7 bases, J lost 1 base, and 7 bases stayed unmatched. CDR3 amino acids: CASTETGTSNQPQHF. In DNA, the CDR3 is TGTGCCAGTACCGAGACAGGGACGAGCAATCAGCCCCAGCATTTT.

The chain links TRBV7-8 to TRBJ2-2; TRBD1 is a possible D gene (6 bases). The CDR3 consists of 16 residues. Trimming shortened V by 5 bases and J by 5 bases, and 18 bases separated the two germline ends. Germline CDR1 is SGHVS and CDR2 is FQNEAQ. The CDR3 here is CASSHTKQGPTGELFF. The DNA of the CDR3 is TGTGCCAGCAGCCACACTAAACAGGGCCCGACCGGGGAGCTGTTTTTT.

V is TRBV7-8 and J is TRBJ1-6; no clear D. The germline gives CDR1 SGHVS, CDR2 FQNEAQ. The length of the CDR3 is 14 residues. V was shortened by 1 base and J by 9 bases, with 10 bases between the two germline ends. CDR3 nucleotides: TGTGCCAGCAGCTTAGAACAGAAGACTTCACCCCTCCACTTT. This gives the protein CASSLEQKTSPLHF.

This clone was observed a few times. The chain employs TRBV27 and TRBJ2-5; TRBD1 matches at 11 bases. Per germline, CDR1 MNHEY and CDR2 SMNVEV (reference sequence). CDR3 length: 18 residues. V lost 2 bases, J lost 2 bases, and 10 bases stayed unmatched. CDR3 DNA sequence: TGTGCCAGCAGTTTAGGGGGACAGGGGGGTTGGTGGCAAGAGACCCAGTACTTC. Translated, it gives CASSLGGQGGWWQETQYF.

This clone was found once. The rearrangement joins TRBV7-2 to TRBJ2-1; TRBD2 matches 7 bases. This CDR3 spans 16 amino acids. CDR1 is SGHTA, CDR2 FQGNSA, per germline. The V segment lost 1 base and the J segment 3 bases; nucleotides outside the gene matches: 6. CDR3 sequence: CASSLGVRGSYNEQFF. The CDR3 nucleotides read TGTGCCAGCAGCTTAGGGGTGCGGGGGAGCTACAATGAGCAGTTCTTC.

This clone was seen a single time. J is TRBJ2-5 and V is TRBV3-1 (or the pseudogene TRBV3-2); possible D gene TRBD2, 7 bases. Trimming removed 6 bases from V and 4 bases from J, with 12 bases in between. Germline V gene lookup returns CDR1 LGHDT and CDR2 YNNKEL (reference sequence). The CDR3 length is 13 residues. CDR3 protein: CASRAGGRETQYF. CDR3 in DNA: TGTGCCAGCAGAGCCGGGGGGCGAGAGACCCAGTACTTC.

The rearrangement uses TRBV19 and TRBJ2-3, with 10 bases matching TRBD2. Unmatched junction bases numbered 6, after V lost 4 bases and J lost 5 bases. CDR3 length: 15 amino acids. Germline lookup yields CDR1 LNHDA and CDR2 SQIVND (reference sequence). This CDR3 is CASSTLAGVRDTQYF. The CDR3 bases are TGTGCCAGTAGTACGCTAGCGGGAGTCAGAGATACGCAGTATTTT.

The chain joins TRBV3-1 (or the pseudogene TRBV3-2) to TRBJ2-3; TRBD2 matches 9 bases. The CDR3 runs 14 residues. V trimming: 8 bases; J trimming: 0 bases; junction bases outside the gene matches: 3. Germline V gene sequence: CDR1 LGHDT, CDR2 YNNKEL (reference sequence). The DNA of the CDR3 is TGTGCCAGCCGACTAGCGGCTAGCACAGATACGCAGTATTTT. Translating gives CASRLAASTDTQYF.

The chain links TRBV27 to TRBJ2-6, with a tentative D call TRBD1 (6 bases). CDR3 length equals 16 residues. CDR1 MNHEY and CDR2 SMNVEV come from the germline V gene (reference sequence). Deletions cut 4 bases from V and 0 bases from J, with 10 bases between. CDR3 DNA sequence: TGTGCCAGCAGTTCGACAGGCCTCTCTGGGGCCAACGTCCTGACTTTC. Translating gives CASSSTGLSGANVLTF.

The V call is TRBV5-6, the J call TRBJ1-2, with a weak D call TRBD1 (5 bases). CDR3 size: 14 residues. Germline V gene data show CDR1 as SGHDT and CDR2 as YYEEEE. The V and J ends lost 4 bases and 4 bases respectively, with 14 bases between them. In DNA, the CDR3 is TGTGCCAGCAGCAAGGATCAGGGCCCCTATGGCTACACCTTC. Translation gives CASSKDQGPYGYTF.

CDR3 bases: TGCGCCAGCAGCTTACAGGGTTACGAGCAGTACTTC. Translation: CASSLQGYEQYF. V is TRBV5-1 and J is TRBJ2-7, with D possibly TRBD1 on 6 matching bases. Germline V gene lookup returns CDR1 SGHRS and CDR2 YFSETQ. V was clipped by 2 bases and J by 4 bases, with 7 bases between them. The length of the CDR3 is 12 residues.

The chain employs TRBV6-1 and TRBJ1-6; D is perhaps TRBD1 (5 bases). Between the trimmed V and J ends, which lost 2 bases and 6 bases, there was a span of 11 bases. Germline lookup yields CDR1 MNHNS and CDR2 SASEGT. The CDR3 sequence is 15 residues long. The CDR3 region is CASSELGQGNSPLHF. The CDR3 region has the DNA TGTGCCAGCAGTGAATTAGGGCAGGGTAATTCACCCCTCCACTTT.

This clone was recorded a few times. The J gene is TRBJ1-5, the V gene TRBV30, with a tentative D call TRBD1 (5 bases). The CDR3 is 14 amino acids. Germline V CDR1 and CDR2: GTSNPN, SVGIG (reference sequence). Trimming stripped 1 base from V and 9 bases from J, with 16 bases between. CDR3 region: CAWSGVGTTTPQHF. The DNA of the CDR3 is TGTGCCTGGAGTGGGGTAGGGACTACTACGCCCCAGCATTTT.

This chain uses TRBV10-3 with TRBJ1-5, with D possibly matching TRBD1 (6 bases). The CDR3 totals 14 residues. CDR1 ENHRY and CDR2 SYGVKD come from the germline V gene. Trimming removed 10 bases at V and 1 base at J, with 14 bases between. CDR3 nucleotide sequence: TGTGCCACCTCCCCCGGACAGAGCAATCAGCCCCAGCATTTT. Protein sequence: CATSPGQSNQPQHF.

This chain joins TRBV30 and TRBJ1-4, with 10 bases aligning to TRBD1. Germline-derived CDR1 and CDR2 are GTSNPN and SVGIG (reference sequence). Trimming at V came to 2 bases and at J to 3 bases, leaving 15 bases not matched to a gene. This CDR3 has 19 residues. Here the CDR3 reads CAWSLRGLTGGTSNEKLFF. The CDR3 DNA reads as TGTGCCTGGAGTTTAAGGGGACTGACAGGGGGCACGTCTAATGAAAAACTGTTTTTT.